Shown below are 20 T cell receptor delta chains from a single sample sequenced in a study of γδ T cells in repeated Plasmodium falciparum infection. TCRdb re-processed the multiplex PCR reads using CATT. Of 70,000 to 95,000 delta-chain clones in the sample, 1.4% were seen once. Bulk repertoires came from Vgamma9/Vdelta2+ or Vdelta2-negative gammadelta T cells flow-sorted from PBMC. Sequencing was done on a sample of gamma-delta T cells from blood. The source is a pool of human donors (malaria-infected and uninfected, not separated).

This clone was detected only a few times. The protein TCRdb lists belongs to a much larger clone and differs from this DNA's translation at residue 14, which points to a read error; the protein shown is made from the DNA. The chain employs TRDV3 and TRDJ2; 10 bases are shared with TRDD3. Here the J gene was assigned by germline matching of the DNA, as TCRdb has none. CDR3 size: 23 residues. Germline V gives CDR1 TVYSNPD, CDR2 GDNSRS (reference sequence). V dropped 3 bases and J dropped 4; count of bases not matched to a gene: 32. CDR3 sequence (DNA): TGTGCCTTCCAGAGGAAAAAATTCCTACGGTACTGGGGGATGCCATGGCCGACAGCACAACTCTTCTTT. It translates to CAFQRKKFLRYWGMPWPTAQLFF.

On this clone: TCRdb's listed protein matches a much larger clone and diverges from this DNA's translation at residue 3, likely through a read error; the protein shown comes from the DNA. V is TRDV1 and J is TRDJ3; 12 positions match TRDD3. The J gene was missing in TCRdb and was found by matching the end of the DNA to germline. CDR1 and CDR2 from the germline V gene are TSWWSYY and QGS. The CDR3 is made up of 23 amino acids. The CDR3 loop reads CAPGERALLGDTVSSWDTRQMFF. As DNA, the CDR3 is TGTGCTCCTGGGGAAAGAGCACTACTGGGGGATACAGTATCCTCCTGGGACACCCGACAGATGTTTTTC.

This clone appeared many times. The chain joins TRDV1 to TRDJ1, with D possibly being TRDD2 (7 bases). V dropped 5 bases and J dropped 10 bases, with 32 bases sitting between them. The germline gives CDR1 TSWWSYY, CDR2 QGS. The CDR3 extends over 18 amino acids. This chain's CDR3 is CALGSRPSLPQLGKGLIF. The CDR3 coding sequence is TGTGCTCTTGGGTCTCGCCCCAGCCTTCCTCAACTGGGAAAGGGACTCATCTTT.

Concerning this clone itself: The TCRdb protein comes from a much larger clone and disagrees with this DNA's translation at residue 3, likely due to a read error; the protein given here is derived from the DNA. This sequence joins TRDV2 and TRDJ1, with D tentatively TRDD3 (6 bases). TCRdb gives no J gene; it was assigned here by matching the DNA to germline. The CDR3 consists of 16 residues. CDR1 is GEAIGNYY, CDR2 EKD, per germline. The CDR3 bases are TGTGCCCGTGACACCGTGGGGGCTTTGGGCGTTGATAAACTCATCTTT. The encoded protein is CARDTVGALGVDKLIF.

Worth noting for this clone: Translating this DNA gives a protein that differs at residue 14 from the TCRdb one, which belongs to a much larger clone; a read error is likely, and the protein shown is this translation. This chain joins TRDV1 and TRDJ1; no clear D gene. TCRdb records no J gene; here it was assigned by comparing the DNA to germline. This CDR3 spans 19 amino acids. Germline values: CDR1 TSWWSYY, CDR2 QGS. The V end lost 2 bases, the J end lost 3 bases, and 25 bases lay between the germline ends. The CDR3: CALGEGSAARPRDADKLIF. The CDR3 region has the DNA TGTGCTCTTGGGGAAGGCAGTGCCGCCCGGCCTAGGGACGCCGATAAACTCATCTTT.

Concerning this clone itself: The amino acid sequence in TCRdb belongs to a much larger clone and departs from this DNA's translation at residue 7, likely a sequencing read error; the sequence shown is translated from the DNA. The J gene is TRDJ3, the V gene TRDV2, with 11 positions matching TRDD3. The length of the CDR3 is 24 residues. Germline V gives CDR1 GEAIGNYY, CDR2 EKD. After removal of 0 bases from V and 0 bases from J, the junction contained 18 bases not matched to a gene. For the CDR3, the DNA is TGTGCCTGTGACACCGTCGAACCAGCCCAGCTGGGGGATACACGCTCCTGGGACACCCGACAGATGTTTTTC. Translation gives CACDTVEPAQLGDTRSWDTRQMFF.

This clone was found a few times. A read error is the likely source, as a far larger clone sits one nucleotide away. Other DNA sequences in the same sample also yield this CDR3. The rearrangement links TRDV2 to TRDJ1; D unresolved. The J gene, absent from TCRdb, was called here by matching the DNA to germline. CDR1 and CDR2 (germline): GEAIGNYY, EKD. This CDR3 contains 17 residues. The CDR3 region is CACDTVSSPGYTDKLIF. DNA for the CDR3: TGTGCCTGTGACACCGTGTCCTCTCCGGGGTACACAGATAAACTCATCTTT.

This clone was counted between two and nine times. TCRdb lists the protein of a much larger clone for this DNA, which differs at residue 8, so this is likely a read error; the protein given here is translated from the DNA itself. The CDR3 nucleotides are TGTGCCTGTGACTGGACTGGGGCTTTATCCTGGGACACCCGACAGATGTTTTTC. Its translation is CACDWTGALSWDTRQMFF. The rearrangement joins TRDV2 to TRDJ3, with 7 bases aligning to TRDD3. TCRdb does not report a J gene; here it was assigned by matching the DNA to germline references. The CDR3 is made up of 18 amino acids. V trimming: 3 bases; J trimming: 1 base; junction bases outside the gene matches: 8. Germline CDR1 GEAIGNYY, CDR2 EKD.

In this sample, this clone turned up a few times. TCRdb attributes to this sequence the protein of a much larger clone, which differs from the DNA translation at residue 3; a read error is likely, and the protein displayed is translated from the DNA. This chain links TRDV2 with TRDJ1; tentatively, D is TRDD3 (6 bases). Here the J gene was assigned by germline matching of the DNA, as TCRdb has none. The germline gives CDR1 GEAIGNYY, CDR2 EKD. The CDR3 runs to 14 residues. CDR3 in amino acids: CARDHGDYTDKLIF. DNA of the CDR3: TGTGCCCGTGACCATGGGGATTACACCGATAAACTCATCTTT.

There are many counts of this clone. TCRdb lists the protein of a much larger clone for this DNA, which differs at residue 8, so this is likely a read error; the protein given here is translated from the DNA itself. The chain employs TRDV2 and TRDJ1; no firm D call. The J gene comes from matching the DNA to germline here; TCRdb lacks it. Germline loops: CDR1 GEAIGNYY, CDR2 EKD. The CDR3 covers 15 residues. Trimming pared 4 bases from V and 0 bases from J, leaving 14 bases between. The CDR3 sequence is CACERLGVNTDKLIF. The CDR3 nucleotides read TGTGCCTGTGAACGACTCGGGGTGAACACCGATAAACTCATCTTT.

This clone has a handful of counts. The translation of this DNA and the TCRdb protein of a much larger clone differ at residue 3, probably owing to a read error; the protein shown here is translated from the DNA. CDR3 loop: CAHGELLWGIRADKLIF. The CDR3, as DNA: TGTGCTCATGGGGAACTCCTGTGGGGGATAAGGGCCGATAAACTCATCTTT. V and J are TRDV1 and TRDJ1; 9 positions match TRDD3. The CDR3 extends over 17 amino acids. The V gene's germline CDR1 is TSWWSYY and CDR2 QGS.

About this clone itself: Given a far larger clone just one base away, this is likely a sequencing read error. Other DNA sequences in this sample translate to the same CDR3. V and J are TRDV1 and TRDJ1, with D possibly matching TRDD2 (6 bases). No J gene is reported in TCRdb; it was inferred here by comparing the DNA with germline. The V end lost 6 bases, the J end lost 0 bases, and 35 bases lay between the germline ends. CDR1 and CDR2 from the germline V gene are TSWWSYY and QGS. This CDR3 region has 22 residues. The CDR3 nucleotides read TGTGCTCTTGGTGAATCTAAAAATGAGGGGGCGCCACTCCTACCTTACACCGATAAACTCATCTTT. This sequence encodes CALGESKNEGAPLLPYTDKLIF.

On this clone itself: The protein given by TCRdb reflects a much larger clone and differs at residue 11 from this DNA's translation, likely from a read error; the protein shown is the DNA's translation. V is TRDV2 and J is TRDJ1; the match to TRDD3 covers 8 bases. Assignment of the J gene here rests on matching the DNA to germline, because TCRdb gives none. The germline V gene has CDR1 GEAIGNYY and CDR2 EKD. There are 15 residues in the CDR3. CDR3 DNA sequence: TGTGCCTGTGACGGGGCTGGGGGACACACCAATAAACTCATCTTT. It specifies CACDGAGGHTNKLIF.

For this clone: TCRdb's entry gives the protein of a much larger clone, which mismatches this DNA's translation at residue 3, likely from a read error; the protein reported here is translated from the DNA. The CDR3 loop is CAYDYWGTAQLFF. The CDR3 nucleotides are TGTGCCTATGATTACTGGGGGACAGCACAACTCTTCTTT. The rearrangement uses TRDV2 and TRDJ2; 7 bases are a match to TRDD3. The V and J ends lost 8 bases and 4 bases, in that order; junction bases with no gene match: 6. The CDR3 totals 13 residues. Germline assignment: CDR1 GEAIGNYY and CDR2 EKD.

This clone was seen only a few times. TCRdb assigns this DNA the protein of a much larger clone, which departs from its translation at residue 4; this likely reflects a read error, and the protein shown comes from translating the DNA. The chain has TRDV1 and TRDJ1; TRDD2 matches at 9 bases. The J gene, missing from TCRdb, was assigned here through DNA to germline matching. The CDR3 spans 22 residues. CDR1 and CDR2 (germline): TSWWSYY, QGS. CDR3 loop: CALRDPTFLLDIDTAFTDKLIF. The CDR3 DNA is TGTGCTCTTAGGGACCCTACCTTCCTACTGGATATCGATACGGCATTCACCGATAAACTCATCTTT.

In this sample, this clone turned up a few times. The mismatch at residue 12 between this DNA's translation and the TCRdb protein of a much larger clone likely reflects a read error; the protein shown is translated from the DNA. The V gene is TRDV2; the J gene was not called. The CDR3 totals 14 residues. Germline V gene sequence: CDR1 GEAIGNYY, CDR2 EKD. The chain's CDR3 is CACDSSWDTRQVFF. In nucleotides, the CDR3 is TGTGCCTGTGACAGCTCCTGGGACACCCGACAGGTGTTTTTC.

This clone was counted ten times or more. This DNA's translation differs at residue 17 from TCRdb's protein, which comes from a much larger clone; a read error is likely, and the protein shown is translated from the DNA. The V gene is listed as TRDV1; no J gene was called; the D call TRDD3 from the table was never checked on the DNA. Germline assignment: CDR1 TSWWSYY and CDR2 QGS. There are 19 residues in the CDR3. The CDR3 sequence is CALGASPRSGGALTDKPIF. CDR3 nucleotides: TGTGCTCTTGGGGCTAGTCCTAGGAGTGGCGGGGCTCTCACCGATAAACCCATCTTT.

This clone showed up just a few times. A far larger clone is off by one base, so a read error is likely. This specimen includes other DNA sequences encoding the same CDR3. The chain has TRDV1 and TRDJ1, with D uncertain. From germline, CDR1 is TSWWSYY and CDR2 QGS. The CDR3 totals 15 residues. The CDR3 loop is CALVERKRLTDKLIF. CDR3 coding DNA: TGTGCTCTTGTGGAAAGGAAGCGTCTTACCGATAAACTCATCTTT.

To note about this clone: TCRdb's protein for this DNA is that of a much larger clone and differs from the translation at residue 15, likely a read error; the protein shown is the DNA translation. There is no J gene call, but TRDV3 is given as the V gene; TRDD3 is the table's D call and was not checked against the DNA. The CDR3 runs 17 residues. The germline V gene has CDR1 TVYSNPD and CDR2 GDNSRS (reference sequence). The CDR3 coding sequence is TGTGCCTCTACCTGGTCCCCGTATCGTAGGGAGACCGATAAATTCATCTTT. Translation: CASTWSPYRRETDKFIF.

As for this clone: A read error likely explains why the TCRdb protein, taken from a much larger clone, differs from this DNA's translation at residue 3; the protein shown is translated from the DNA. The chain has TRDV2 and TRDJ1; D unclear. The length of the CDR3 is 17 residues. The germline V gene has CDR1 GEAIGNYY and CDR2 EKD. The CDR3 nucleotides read TGTGCCTTTGACACCGTGTCCTCTCCGGGGTACACCGATAAACTCATCTTT. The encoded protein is CAFDTVSSPGYTDKLIF.